This entry lists 8 T cell receptor beta chains sequenced from one sample in a study of CD8 T cells in ankylosing spondylitis (dated by TCRdb to about 2017). The library was prepared using 5' RACE. Sequencing was carried out with an Illumina HiSeq 2500. TCRdb cleaned the public reads at Q25 with fastp, built clones with MiXCR and kept in-frame beta chains. Every entry covers one CDR3 protein and lists the most common genes and DNA from its rows. The sample table records some 250,000 distinct CDR3 sequences; about 24% of these occur just once. The top ten clones comprise around 0.64% of the sample. Material: blood, either unsorted or a sorted T cell fraction (not recorded which). The receptors derive from a male donor with ankylosing spondylitis or in good health (not recorded which).

This clonotype turned up a few times. The CDR3 DNA follows: TGTGCCAGCAGTTTGTCTACAGCCAATCAGCCCCAGCATTTT. Translated: CASSLSTANQPQHF. V and J are TRBV12-3 or TRBV12-4 and TRBJ1-5; D call uncertain. There are 14 residues in the CDR3. V was pared by 3 bases and J by 3 bases, with 9 bases between.

Many counts were recorded for this clonotype. V usage is TRBV7-9 and J usage is TRBJ2-5, with no clear D. This CDR3 comprises 15 residues. V lost 5 bases and J 1 base, leaving 14 bases between the germline ends. Germline CDR1 and CDR2: SEHNR and FQNEAQ (reference sequence). CDR3 in DNA: TGTGCCAGCAGCCTGGATGCGTGGCGCCAAGAGACCCAGTACTTC. This sequence encodes CASSLDAWRQETQYF.

This chain connects TRBV6-2 or TRBV6-3 to TRBJ2-5; 7 positions match TRBD2. Germline-derived CDR1 and CDR2 are MNHEY and SVGEGT. Germline trimming cut 6 bases from V and 4 bases from J; bases unmatched to any gene: 11. The CDR3 is 15 amino acids. The DNA of the CDR3 is TGTGCCAGCAGAAAGGGAGGGGTCAACAGAGAGACCCAGTACTTC. The encoded protein is CASRKGGVNRETQYF.

The J gene is TRBJ2-3, the V gene TRBV29-1; D possibly uses TRBD1 or TRBD2 (6 bases each). The germline gives CDR1 SQVTM, CDR2 ANQGSEA. The CDR3 extends over 12 amino acids. Between the trimmed V and J ends, which lost 4 bases and 6 bases, there was a span of 11 bases. CDR3 protein: CSVGEGGDTQYF. The CDR3, as DNA: TGCAGCGTTGGAGAAGGGGGGGATACGCAGTATTTT.

This clonotype was seen repeatedly, ten times or more. The chain couples TRBV5-1 to TRBJ1-2; TRBD1 might be the D (5 bases). V lost 2 bases, J lost 8 bases, and 13 bases lay in between. This CDR3 comprises 13 residues. The germline CDR1 and CDR2 sequences are SGHRS and YFSETQ. The CDR3 region is CASSFQGTGGYTF. The CDR3 DNA follows: TGCGCCAGCAGCTTCCAGGGAACGGGCGGCTACACCTTC.

V and J are TRBV20-1 and TRBJ2-3, with 10 bases aligning to TRBD2. This CDR3 comprises 14 residues. V gave up 4 bases and J gave up 2 bases; unmatched junction bases: 3. The germline CDR1 and CDR2 sequences are DFQATT and SNEGSKA (reference sequence). CDR3 DNA sequence: TGCAGTGCTATAGCGGGGGGAAACACAGATACGCAGTATTTT. It translates to CSAIAGGNTDTQYF.

The DNA of the CDR3 is TGTGCCAGCAGTTTAGCGTATGTCAGACAAGAGACCCAGTACTTC. Protein product: CASSLAYVRQETQYF. V gene TRBV12-3 or TRBV12-4 combines with J gene TRBJ2-5; D ambiguous. V lost 0 bases to trimming and J lost 2 bases, with 10 bases between them. The length of the CDR3 is 15 residues.

CDR3 DNA sequence: TGTGCCACCAGCGTGAAGGATACGCAGTATTTT. As protein: CATSVKDTQYF. The rearrangement links TRBV15 to TRBJ2-3; D call uncertain. Looked up from germline, CDR1 is LNHNV and CDR2 is YYDKDF (reference sequence). The V end lost 5 bases, the J end lost 6 bases, and 6 bases lay between the germline ends. The CDR3 covers 11 residues.